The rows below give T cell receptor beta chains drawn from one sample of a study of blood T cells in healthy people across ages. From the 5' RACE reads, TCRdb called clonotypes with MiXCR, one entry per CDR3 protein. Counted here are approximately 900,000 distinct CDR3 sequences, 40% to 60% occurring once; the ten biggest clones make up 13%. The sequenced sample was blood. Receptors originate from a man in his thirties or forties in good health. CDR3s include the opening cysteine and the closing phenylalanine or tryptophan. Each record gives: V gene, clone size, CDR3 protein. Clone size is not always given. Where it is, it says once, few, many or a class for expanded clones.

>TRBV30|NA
CAWSSSYEQYF
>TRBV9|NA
CASSPGTSGGSQETQYF
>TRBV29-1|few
CSVEELQGPLADTQYF
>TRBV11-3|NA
CASSSGSTSNTGELFF
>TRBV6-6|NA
CASSYGRAKNIQYF
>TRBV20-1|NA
CSAERPSGGAYEQYF
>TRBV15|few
CATSRDAEAVNQPQHF
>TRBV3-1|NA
CASSELTNSPLHF
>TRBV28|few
CASSQTGFGNTEAFF
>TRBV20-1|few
CSGGGGRGNQPQHF
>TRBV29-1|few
CSVEDLWQGARNEQFF
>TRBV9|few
CASSVGPSGQETQYF
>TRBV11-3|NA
CASSSRVAHEQYF
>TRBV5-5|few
CASSLDPQRYEQYF
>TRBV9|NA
CASSAQGAPYNEQFF
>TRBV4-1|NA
CASSQVGKSSYNEQFF
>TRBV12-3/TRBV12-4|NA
CASSWTSGSRSDTQYF
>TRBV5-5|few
CASSFSLITNYGYTF
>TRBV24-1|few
CATSDSRDFSTDTQYF
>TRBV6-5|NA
CASTGGSPEAFF
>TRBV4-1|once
CASSQDPPGQQETQYF
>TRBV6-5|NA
CASSWGTETQYF
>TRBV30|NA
CAWSPSISNQPQHF
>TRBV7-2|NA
CASSLERGRLSSYEQYF
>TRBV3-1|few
CASSQDLPGPTDTQYF
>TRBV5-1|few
CASMTSGGQETQYF
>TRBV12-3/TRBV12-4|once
CASWTGAGAGELFF
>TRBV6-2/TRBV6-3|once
CASNRDEDEQFF